Listed below are T cell receptor beta chains from one sample, sequenced in a study of T cells in Graves' hyperthyroidism and ophthalmopathy. TCRdb called the multiplex PCR reads again in MiXCR, with one record for every CDR3 protein. The sample contains some 270,000 distinct CDR3 sequences, roughly an eighth of which appear only once. What was sequenced was blood. The receptors come from a woman aged 40 to 49 with Graves' hyperthyroidism. Each CDR3 is given with its conserved first and last residue. D genes are given only for firm matches. Clone size, where shown, is once, few, many, or a class for clones that have expanded.

V: TRBV28; J: TRBJ2-7; D: .; size: .; length: 14; DNA: TGTGCCAGCAGTGTCGGGAGTGGCGGCTACGAGCAGTACTTC; CDR3: CASSVGSGGYEQYF
V: TRBV11-2; J: TRBJ1-3; D: .; size: .; length: 16; DNA: TGTGCCAGCAGCTCCTTTCCCGGCCCCCGGGGAAACACCATATATTTT; CDR3: CASSSFPGPRGNTIYF
V: TRBV11-3; J: TRBJ2-3; D: .; size: .; length: 16; DNA: TGTGCCAGCAGCCCGAAAAACAGGGTGACCACAGATACGCAGTATTTT; CDR3: CASSPKNRVTTDTQYF
V: TRBV20-1; J: TRBJ1-1; D: TRBD1; size: many; length: 14; DNA: TGCAGTGCTCAAGCCGGGACAGGGGTTACTGAAGCTTTCTTT; CDR3: CSAQAGTGVTEAFF
V: TRBV2; J: TRBJ2-1; D: .; size: many; length: 12; DNA: TGTGCCAGCAATACGGGTAACAATGAGCAGTTCTTC; CDR3: CASNTGNNEQFF
V: TRBV4-1; J: TRBJ1-2; D: TRBD1; size: many; length: 17; DNA: TGCGCCAGCAGTACCGGGACAGGGCGAAGGGTAAGGTATGGCTACACCTTC; CDR3: CASSTGTGRRVRYGYTF
V: TRBV7-9; J: TRBJ2-7; D: TRBD1; size: many; length: 14; DNA: TGTGCCAGCAGCCCATCGGACAGGGTCTACGAGCAGTACTTC; CDR3: CASSPSDRVYEQYF
V: TRBV12-3/TRBV12-4; J: TRBJ1-2; D: .; size: many; length: 15; DNA: TGTGCCAGCAGCCCCATGGTGGGGGGTTTAGGTGGCTACACCTTC; CDR3: CASSPMVGGLGGYTF
V: TRBV7-9; J: TRBJ1-4; D: .; size: .; length: 15; DNA: TGTGCCAGCAGCCTCCAAGCAGGGGCCGATGAAAAACTGTTTTTT; CDR3: CASSLQAGADEKLFF
V: TRBV28; J: TRBJ1-5; D: .; size: many; length: 19; DNA: TGTGCCAGCAGTGCCTTGCGGAGCCCGAGGTCTAGTATCAATCAGCCCCAGCATTTT; CDR3: CASSALRSPRSSINQPQHF
V: TRBV7-2; J: TRBJ2-5; D: TRBD2; size: many; length: 16; DNA: TGTGCCAGCAGCTCACCGGGACTAGTAGACGGAGAGACCCAGTACTTC; CDR3: CASSSPGLVDGETQYF
V: TRBV2; J: TRBJ1-5; D: TRBD1; size: many; length: 14; DNA: TGTGCCAGCAGTGAACGGACAGGGACTCAGCCCCAGCATTTT; CDR3: CASSERTGTQPQHF
V: TRBV4-1; J: TRBJ1-2; D: .; size: few; length: 17; DNA: TGCGCCAGCAGCCAAAGATTCGTATCGGCGGCCGTCTATGGCTACACCTTC; CDR3: CASSQRFVSAAVYGYTF
V: TRBV15; J: TRBJ2-2; D: .; size: few; length: 16; DNA: TGTGCCACCAGCAGAGTTGGGGCCACGAACACCGGGGAGCTGTTTTTT; CDR3: CATSRVGATNTGELFF
V: TRBV12-3/TRBV12-4; J: TRBJ1-1; D: .; size: many; length: 12; DNA: TGTGCCAGCAGCCGACACAGGCTGGCGGCTTTCTTT; CDR3: CASSRHRLAAFF
V: TRBV2; J: TRBJ2-3; D: TRBD2; size: many; length: 13; DNA: TGTGCCAGCACCCCGGGACTAGTAGATACGCAGTATTTT; CDR3: CASTPGLVDTQYF
V: TRBV2; J: TRBJ1-2; D: .; size: .; length: 13; DNA: TGTGCCAGCGGGGGACGGGACTCCTATGGCTACACCTTC; CDR3: CASGGRDSYGYTF
V: TRBV28; J: TRBJ2-4; D: .; size: .; length: 14; DNA: TGTGCCAGCAGTACGACAGGTGGGAAAAACATTCAGTACTTC; CDR3: CASSTTGGKNIQYF
V: TRBV20-1; J: TRBJ2-7; D: .; size: .; length: 14; DNA: TGCAGTGCCGAAGGGGGGAGGGGCTCTTACGAGCAGTACTTC; CDR3: CSAEGGRGSYEQYF
V: TRBV27; J: TRBJ2-7; D: .; size: many; length: 14; DNA: TGTGCCAGCAGCCGGAGGATTGAGGCCTACGAGCAGTACTTC; CDR3: CASSRRIEAYEQYF
V: TRBV20-1; J: TRBJ2-5; D: TRBD2; size: many; length: 14; DNA: TGCAGTGCTAGTCAAGCGGGAGGAAGGGAGACCCAGTACTTC; CDR3: CSASQAGGRETQYF
V: TRBV20-1; J: TRBJ2-3; D: TRBD2; size: few; length: 15; DNA: TGCAGCGCAGAGTCCGCGGGAGGAGTGACAGATACGCAGTATTTT; CDR3: CSAESAGGVTDTQYF
V: TRBV6-1; J: TRBJ1-4; D: .; size: few; length: 15; DNA: TGTGCCAGCAGTGGGGAGGGGGCAACTAATGAAAAACTGTTTTTT; CDR3: CASSGEGATNEKLFF
V: TRBV10-3; J: TRBJ2-1; D: TRBD2; size: few; length: 17; DNA: TGTGCCATCAGCACTTCCGGAAGACTAGCGGGATACAATGAGCAGTTCTTC; CDR3: CAISTSGRLAGYNEQFF
V: TRBV3-1; J: TRBJ2-5; D: TRBD1; size: many; length: 13; DNA: TGTGCCAGCAGCCGGGACAGTGGGGAGACCCAGTACTTC; CDR3: CASSRDSGETQYF
V: TRBV9; J: TRBJ1-4; D: .; size: .; length: 15; DNA: TGTGCCAGCAGCGCGGAGGTGGGTGGTAATGAAAAACTGTTTTTT; CDR3: CASSAEVGGNEKLFF
V: TRBV5-8; J: TRBJ1-6; D: TRBD1; size: many; length: 14; DNA: TGTGCCACCTCCCTCGGGACAGGGGGGTTACCCCTCCACTTT; CDR3: CATSLGTGGLPLHF
V: TRBV6-1; J: TRBJ2-5; D: .; size: .; length: 12; DNA: TGTGCCAGCAGTGAAGTCCAAGAGACCCAGTACTTC; CDR3: CASSEVQETQYF